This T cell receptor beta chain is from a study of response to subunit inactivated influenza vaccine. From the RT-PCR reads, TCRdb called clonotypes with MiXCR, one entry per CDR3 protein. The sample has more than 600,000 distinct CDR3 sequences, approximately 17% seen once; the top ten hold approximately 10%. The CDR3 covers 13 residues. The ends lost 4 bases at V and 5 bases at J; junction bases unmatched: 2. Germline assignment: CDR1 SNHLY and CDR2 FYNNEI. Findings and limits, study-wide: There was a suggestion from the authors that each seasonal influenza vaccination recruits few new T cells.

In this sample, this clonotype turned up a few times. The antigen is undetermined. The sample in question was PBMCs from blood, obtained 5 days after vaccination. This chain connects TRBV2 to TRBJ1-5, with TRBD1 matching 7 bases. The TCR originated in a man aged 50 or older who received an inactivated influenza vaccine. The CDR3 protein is CASSGDRDQPQHF. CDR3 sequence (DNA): TGTGCCAGCAGTGGGGACAGAGATCAGCCCCAGCATTTT.